Presented here are 20 T cell receptor beta chains from one specimen sequenced in a study of cytomegalovirus exposure and HLA in healthy donors. The PCR was carried out with 60 Vbeta primers and 13 Jbeta primers. Using immunoSEQ multiplex PCR, the repertoire was profiled, and TCRdb retains in-frame clones only, with some absent. Among 150,000 to 200,000 clones, just over 75% were seen once, and the ten largest hold about 1%. Sequences were obtained from PBMCs. The origin of the receptors is a woman in her 40s in good health and CMV-seronegative.

Ten or more counts support this clone. This chain joins TRBV27 and TRBJ2-7; D perhaps matches TRBD1 (6 bases). Germline V gives CDR1 MNHEY, CDR2 SMNVEV (reference sequence). The V end lost 6 bases, the J end lost 3 bases, and 9 bases lay between the germline ends. The CDR3 consists of 12 residues. The CDR3 DNA reads TGTGCCAGCAGGGGGGACATCTACGAGCAGTACTTC. Protein: CASRGDIYEQYF.

The chain carries TRBV7-9 and TRBJ2-3, with 9 bases that match TRBD2. Germline CDR1 and CDR2: SEHNR and FQNEAQ (reference sequence). The CDR3 is 15 residues long. Losses at the gene ends were 3 bases for V and 2 bases for J; bases not matched to a gene: 3. The DNA of the CDR3 is TGTGCCAGCAGCTTGACTAGCGGATTCACAGATACGCAGTATTTT. Translating gives CASSLTSGFTDTQYF.

This clone was counted between two and nine times. The chain recombines TRBV28 with TRBJ2-7, with 11 bases aligning to TRBD2. J gave up 9 bases and V 3 bases, and 10 bases lay outside the gene matches. CDR1 and CDR2 (germline): MDHEN, SYDVKM. This CDR3 is 15 amino acids long. The CDR3: CASSFVAGGVGGQYF. CDR3 coding DNA: TGTGCCAGCAGTTTTGTAGCGGGAGGGGTAGGAGGGCAGTACTTC.

The chain has TRBV9 and TRBJ1-3; D call uncertain. Trimming stripped 0 bases from V and 2 bases from J, with 12 bases between. Germline loops: CDR1 SGDLS, CDR2 YYNGEE. The CDR3 totals 16 residues. The CDR3 loop reads CASSVDGEMAGNTIYF. CDR3 nucleotides: TGTGCCAGCAGCGTAGATGGGGAGATGGCTGGAAACACCATATATTTT.

In its sample, this clone was seen once. The chain has TRBV6-1 and TRBJ1-1; weak D call: TRBD1 (6 bases). This CDR3 has 17 amino acids. CDR1 MNHNS and CDR2 SASEGT come from the germline V gene. V was cut by 1 base and J by 0 bases, with 15 bases left in between. CDR3 sequence: CASSEGAGENVNTEAFF. The CDR3 DNA sequence: TGTGCCAGCAGTGAAGGGGCAGGGGAGAACGTGAACACTGAAGCTTTCTTT.

The rearrangement joins TRBV27 to TRBJ1-5, with TRBD1 matching 7 bases. After removal of 4 bases from V and 5 bases from J, the junction contained 8 bases not matched to a gene. The CDR3 length is 15 residues. Germline V CDR1 and CDR2: MNHEY, SMNVEV (reference sequence). The CDR3 spells CASSSLTGTDQPQHF. The CDR3 DNA sequence: TGTGCCAGCAGTTCCCTAACCGGGACAGATCAGCCCCAGCATTTT.

The chain couples TRBV27 to TRBJ2-7; D is unclear. The germline CDR1 and CDR2 sequences are MNHEY and SMNVEV (reference sequence). CDR3 length: 12 residues. V was trimmed by 3 bases and J by 3 bases, leaving 6 bases between them. The CDR3 sequence is CASSFPIYEQYF. The CDR3 nucleotides read TGTGCCAGCAGTTTTCCCATCTACGAGCAGTACTTC.

This clone appeared a single time. This CDR3 is also generated by other DNA sequences in the sample. The genes are TRBV5-1 and TRBJ2-7; D call uncertain. Per germline, CDR1 SGHRS and CDR2 YFSETQ. The CDR3 is 14 residues long. Between the trimmed V and J ends, which lost 0 bases and 0 bases, there was a span of 7 bases. In nucleotides, the CDR3 is TGCGCCAGCAGCTTGGAAGCGCCCTCCTACGAGCAGTACTTC. This translates into CASSLEAPSYEQYF.

This clone was detected only once. The CDR3 sequence is CASSEESGTDTQYF. CDR3 DNA: TGTGCCAGCAGTGAAGAATCCGGGACAGATACGCAGTATTTT. The chain joins TRBV2 to TRBJ2-3, with unresolved D. This CDR3 is 14 amino acids long. The ends were cut back, 1 base at V and 3 bases at J, with 8 bases in the middle. CDR1 SNHLY and CDR2 FYNNEI come from the germline V gene.

V usage is TRBV15 and J usage is TRBJ2-2; 10 positions agree with TRBD2. CDR1 and CDR2 (germline): LNHNV, YYDKDF (reference sequence). This CDR3 is 15 amino acids long. With 0 bases clipped from V and 7 bases from J, the junction kept 2 bases outside the gene matches. The DNA of the CDR3 is TGTGCCACCAGCAGAGAACGGACTAGCGGCGGGGAGCTGTTTTTT. Translation: CATSRERTSGGELFF.

V and J are TRBV27 and TRBJ2-3; 11 bases match TRBD2. The CDR3 sequence is 14 residues long. The germline V gene encodes CDR1 MNHEY and CDR2 SMNVEV (reference sequence). Unmatched junction bases numbered 6, after V lost 6 bases and J lost 7 bases. The CDR3 DNA reads as TGTGCCAGCAGACTAGCGGGAGAGGGGAATACGCAGTATTTT. It codes for CASRLAGEGNTQYF.

In its sample, this clone was seen a few times. V is TRBV2 and J is TRBJ1-2; a possible D gene is TRBD1 (6 bases). The CDR3 sequence is 13 residues long. Germline CDR1 reads SNHLY; CDR2 reads FYNNEI. Trimming took 3 bases from V and 5 from J, leaving 10 bases between them. The DNA of the CDR3 is TGTGCCAGCAGTGACCTTGGGACATATGGCTACACCTTC. Translated: CASSDLGTYGYTF.

The sample holds a few counts of this clone. V and J are TRBV9 and TRBJ2-1; 12 bases map to TRBD2. Germline CDR1 is SGDLS and CDR2 is YYNGEE. This CDR3 is built from 16 residues. After removal of 3 bases from V and 7 bases from J, the junction contained 8 bases not matched to a gene. The CDR3 DNA reads TGTGCCAGCAGCGGGACTAGCGGGATCAATGGTAATGAGCAGTTCTTC. It encodes CASSGTSGINGNEQFF.

The rearrangement links TRBV5-1 to TRBJ1-5, with D unresolved. Trimming stripped 0 bases from V and 1 base from J, with 8 bases between. CDR3 size: 15 residues. Germline V gene lookup returns CDR1 SGHRS and CDR2 YFSETQ. CDR3 amino acids: CASSLGIGSNQPQHF. The CDR3 DNA reads as TGCGCCAGCAGCTTGGGAATTGGCAGCAATCAGCCCCAGCATTTT.

The chain has TRBV19 and TRBJ1-1; D perhaps matches TRBD1 (5 bases). This CDR3 has 13 amino acids. Germline loops: CDR1 LNHDA, CDR2 SQIVND (reference sequence). The V end lost 7 bases, the J end lost 6 bases, and 15 bases lay between the germline ends. CDR3 region: CASTGPGDSEAFF. Here the CDR3 DNA reads TGTGCCAGTACGGGGCCGGGGGACTCTGAAGCTTTCTTT.

This clone was observed a few times. The chain carries TRBV7-8 and TRBJ1-5, with no clear D. Germline loops: CDR1 SGHVS, CDR2 FQNEAQ. Trimming took off 1 base at V and 3 bases at J, with 13 bases between the two ends. The CDR3 loop spans 16 amino acids. DNA for the CDR3: TGTGCCAGCAGCTTAGAAGTCTGGCCGAACAATCAGCCCCAGCATTTT. This translates into CASSLEVWPNNQPQHF.

This sequence joins TRBV5-6 and TRBJ2-7; D possibly corresponds to TRBD2 (7 bases). Deletions cut 4 bases from V and 3 bases from J, with 26 bases between. The CDR3 has 18 residues. The V gene's germline CDR1 is SGHDT and CDR2 YYEEEE. As DNA, the CDR3 is TGTGCCAGCAGCCCGGGGGGCCGACCAGGAGGGGAGAACTACGAGCAGTACTTC. This sequence encodes CASSPGGRPGGENYEQYF.

CDR3 region: CASSPTGSYGYTF. In nucleotides, the CDR3 is TGTGCCAGTAGCCCGACGGGTTCCTATGGCTACACCTTC. This chain connects TRBV19 to TRBJ1-2; no reliable D call. Between the trimmed V and J ends, which lost 6 bases and 4 bases, there was a span of 12 bases. CDR1 is LNHDA and CDR2 is SQIVND in the germline V gene (reference sequence). This CDR3 spans 13 amino acids. The whole variable domain, remainder taken from reference TRBV19 and TRBJ1-2, is DGGITQSPKYLFRKEGQNVTLSCEQNLNHDAMYWYRQDPGQGLRLIYYSQIVNDFQKGDIAEGYSVSREKKESFPLTVTSAQKNPTAFYLCASSPTGSYGYTFGSGTRLTVV.

The CDR3 DNA sequence: TGTGCCAGCAGATCATACAATGAGCAGTTCTTC. Protein: CASRSYNEQFF. This chain joins TRBV27 and TRBJ2-1; D is ambiguous. The CDR3 runs to 11 residues. V was shortened by 6 bases and J by 4 bases, with 4 bases between the two germline ends. The germline CDR1 and CDR2 sequences are MNHEY and SMNVEV (reference sequence).

CDR3 loop: CASSIGQGGGYTF. The CDR3 DNA is TGTGCCAGTAGTATAGGGCAGGGCGGCGGCTACACCTTC. This chain joins TRBV19 and TRBJ1-2; D possibly corresponds to TRBD1 (5 bases). V shed 1 base and J shed 8 bases, with 11 bases lying between them. Germline V gives CDR1 LNHDA, CDR2 SQIVND (reference sequence). This CDR3 has 13 residues.